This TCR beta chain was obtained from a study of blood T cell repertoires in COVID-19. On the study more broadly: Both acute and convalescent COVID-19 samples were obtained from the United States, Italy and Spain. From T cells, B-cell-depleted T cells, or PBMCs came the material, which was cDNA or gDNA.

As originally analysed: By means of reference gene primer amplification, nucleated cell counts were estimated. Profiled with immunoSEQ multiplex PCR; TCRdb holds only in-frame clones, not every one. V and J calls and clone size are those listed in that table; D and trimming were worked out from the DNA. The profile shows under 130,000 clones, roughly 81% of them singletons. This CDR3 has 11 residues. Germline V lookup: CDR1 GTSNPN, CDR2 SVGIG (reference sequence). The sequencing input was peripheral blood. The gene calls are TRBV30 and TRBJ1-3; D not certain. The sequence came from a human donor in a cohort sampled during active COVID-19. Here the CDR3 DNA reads TGTGCTGAAGAGGTCGGAAACACCATATATTTT. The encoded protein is CAEEVGNTIYF.